Listed below are T cell receptor beta chains from one sample, sequenced in a study of CD8+ T cells in alopecia areata. Data came from immunoSEQ multiplex PCR; TCRdb stores just in-frame clones and leaves some out. In the table there are approximately 300,000 clones, about three fifths of which are singletons. Specimen: CD4+ T cells sorted from blood, collected at week 24, from a patient treated with tofacitinib. The receptor source for this set is a human donor with alopecia areata. Each CDR3 is given with its conserved first and last residue. D genes are given only for firm matches. Not all rows give a size; the values are once, few, many and, for expanded clones, a class.

abundance	d_gene	v_gene	j_gene	CDR3nt	CDR3aa
-	-	TRBV29-1	TRBJ2-3	TGCAGCGGCTGGACAGACTCCACAGATACGCAGTATTTT	CSGWTDSTDTQYF
-	-	TRBV2	TRBJ1-2	TGTGCCAGCAGGATGATACTGGGGGGCTACACCTTC	CASRMILGGYTF
-	-	TRBV2	TRBJ2-6	TGTGCCAGCAGTGACAGGGCGGGGGCCAACGTCCTGACTTTC	CASSDRAGANVLTF
-	-	TRBV30	TRBJ1-5	TGTGCCTGGAGTGGGGGTTCCTATAGCAATCAGCCCCAGCATTTT	CAWSGGSYSNQPQHF
-	-	TRBV6-1	TRBJ2-5	TGTGCCAGCAGTGAAGCGGGGGGAGAGACCCAGTACTTC	CASSEAGGETQYF
-	TRBD1	TRBV5-1	TRBJ2-7	TGCGCCAGCAGCTTGGCTACGGACAGGGGCGGCGAGCAGTACTTC	CASSLATDRGGEQYF
-	-	TRBV6-4	TRBJ2-3	TGTGCCAGCAGTTGGGGGAATACGCAGTATTTT	CASSWGNTQYF
once	TRBD1	TRBV5-4	TRBJ2-7	TGTGCCAGCAGCAACAGGGGGCTATACGAGCAGTACTTC	CASSNRGLYEQYF
-	-	TRBV28	TRBJ2-5	TGTGCCAGCAGTTTTGTCCGGGGGCGTGGAGAGACCCAGTACTTC	CASSFVRGRGETQYF
-	TRBD1	TRBV29-1	TRBJ1-2	TGCAGCGTTGGTCTGACAGGGATTAATGGCTACACCTTC	CSVGLTGINGYTF
-	-	TRBV4-1	TRBJ2-3	TGCGCCAGCAGCCAAGATGACGTCTCCTCATATACGCAGTATTTT	CASSQDDVSSYTQYF
-	-	TRBV6-6	TRBJ1-1	TGTGCCAGCAGTTATATGGGTAAACTAGAGACTGAAGCTTTCTTT	CASSYMGKLETEAFF
-	-	TRBV7-9	TRBJ2-1	TGTGCCAGCAGCGTTATGGGCTACAATGAGCAGTTCTTC	CASSVMGYNEQFF
once	-	TRBV6-5	TRBJ2-2	TGTGCCAGCAGTTACCCAAGGCCCAGCACCGGGGAGCTGTTTTTT	CASSYPRPSTGELFF
-	-	TRBV19	TRBJ1-1	TGTGCCAGTAGTGTGACAGCGAACACTGAAGCTTTCTTT	CASSVTANTEAFF
few	-	TRBV25-1	TRBJ1-5	TGTGCCAGCAGTGAAAGTGTAGGGCAAAATCAGCCCCAGCATTTT	CASSESVGQNQPQHF
few	-	TRBV7-2	TRBJ2-3	TGTGCCAGCAGCTTAGCGCGGCGAACAGATACGCAGTATTTT	CASSLARRTDTQYF
-	-	TRBV5-6	TRBJ1-1	TGTGCCAGCAGCTTGAGAACTGAAGCTTTCTTT	CASSLRTEAFF
once	TRBD1	TRBV7-2	TRBJ1-1	TGTGCCAGCAGCTTATCGGGGACAGGGGGCGGTGAAGCTTTCTTT	CASSLSGTGGGEAFF
few	-	TRBV18	TRBJ1-2	TGTGCCAGCTCACCACGCGTCGGGGATGGCTACACCTTC	CASSPRVGDGYTF
few	TRBD2	TRBV7-6	TRBJ2-4	TGTGCCAGCAGCACGGGACTAGATAACATTCAGTACTTC	CASSTGLDNIQYF
-	-	TRBV2	TRBJ2-3	TGTGCCAGCAGTGAAGCGCTTGGTACGCAGTATTTT	CASSEALGTQYF
-	-	TRBV7-9	TRBJ1-4	TGTGCCAGCGGTCCCGGGCGAGGGAGCAGCACTAATGAAAAACTGTTTTTT	CASGPGRGSSTNEKLFF
-	-	TRBV2	TRBJ2-1	TGTGCCAGCCTAGGGGGGACCTCCTACAATGAGCAGTTCTTC	CASLGGTSYNEQFF
-	-	TRBV5-1	TRBJ1-1	TGCGCCAGCAGCTTGCGAGCGACAGTAAACACTGAAGCTTTCTTT	CASSLRATVNTEAFF
-	-	TRBV10-2	TRBJ2-5	TGCGCCAGCAGTGTTGGGGCCGGCCTCCAAGAGACCCAGTACTTC	CASSVGAGLQETQYF
once	-	TRBV30	TRBJ1-2	TGTGCCTGGACAGGGGCGCATGGCTACACCTTC	CAWTGAHGYTF
-	-	TRBV6-5	TRBJ1-3	TGTGCCACCGGGAGGGGATCCGGAAACACCATATATTTT	CATGRGSGNTIYF
once	TRBD1	TRBV5-6	TRBJ2-1	TGTGCCAGCAGCTTGCCAGGACAGGGGGCTTACAATGAGCAGTTCTTC	CASSLPGQGAYNEQFF
few	TRBD1	TRBV7-2	TRBJ1-3	TGTGCCAGCATGGACAGGGGAATTTCTGGAAACACCATATATTTT	CASMDRGISGNTIYF
-	-	TRBV30	TRBJ2-7	TGTGCCTTGGACAGGGGTAGCGGGGGATCCTACGAGCAGTACTTC	CALDRGSGGSYEQYF
-	TRBD2	TRBV14	TRBJ2-5	TGTGCCAGCAGCGTCCCCCTAGCGGGGAGAGAGACCCAGTACTTC	CASSVPLAGRETQYF
-	-	TRBV7-2	TRBJ2-3	TGTGCCAGCAGCAGGGTAGGGGGGCTTAGCACAGATACGCAGTATTTT	CASSRVGGLSTDTQYF
few	TRBD1	TRBV10-3	TRBJ2-1	TGTGCCATCAAGCATACGACAGGGGACAATGAGCAGTTCTTC	CAIKHTTGDNEQFF
few	-	TRBV11-2	TRBJ1-2	TGTGCCAGCAGCCCCCGACATGGGGACTACACCTTC	CASSPRHGDYTF
-	TRBD1	TRBV29-1	TRBJ1-2	TGCAGCGCCTTCGACAGGGGTAACTATGGCTACACCTTC	CSAFDRGNYGYTF
-	TRBD1	TRBV25-1	TRBJ2-5	TGTGCCAGCAGACAGGGGGTCGCTGAGACCCAGTACTTC	CASRQGVAETQYF
-	TRBD1	TRBV7-2	TRBJ1-5	TGTGCCAGCAGCTTCGACAGGGGGAATCAGCCCCAGCATTTT	CASSFDRGNQPQHF
-	TRBD2	TRBV30	TRBJ2-3	TGTGCCTGGAGTAAAGCGGGGGGACACACAGATACGCAGTATTTT	CAWSKAGGHTDTQYF
few	-	TRBV4-2	TRBJ2-7	TGTGCCAGCAGCCAAGAAGGAGGCGCCTACGAGCAGTACTTC	CASSQEGGAYEQYF